Sequencing of this T cell receptor beta chain was carried out in a study of T-cell memory formation after mild COVID-19 (dated by TCRdb to the early 2020s). As for the study more broadly: TCR sequence clusters from the two donors were largely donor specific. T-cell clones expanding and contracting after mild COVID-19 in a couple of donors were tracked by longitudinal TCRalpha and TCRbeta repertoire sequencing. Two young, previously healthy adult volunteers, one female and one male, were included in the cohort.

From the cysteine through the phenylalanine, the CDR3 covers 18 amino acids. The sequence is cut down to CDR3 DNA, 54 bases in frame from base 1. Based on the germline V gene, the CDR1 and CDR2 sequences are MNHEY and SVGAGI. Trimmed from V: 0 bases; trimmed from J: 1 base; junction bases lacking a gene match: 6. Broader findings and caveats from the paper: The detection of some responding clones in pre-infection memory suggests that pre-existing cross-reactive memory T cells joined the SARS-CoV-2 response. The second-wave clones that peaked on day 37 were not confirmed to be SARS-CoV-2 specific. Only a couple of mild cases were covered by the study, and larger cohorts that include severe cases with pre-infection samples were considered necessary. Contracting CD4+ clones appeared mostly in the CM and EM memory subsets, whereas CD8+ clones were enriched in EMRA. Clones that contracted from day 15 to 85 showed balanced CD4/CD8 phenotypes, whereas a second wave of clones that expanded from day 15 to 37 leaned towards CD4+.

Ficoll-Paque density gradient centrifugation was used to isolate PBMCs. These reads were obtained on an Illumina NovaSeq 6000. Using 5'RACE with constant-segment primers, TCRalpha and TCRbeta cDNA libraries were constructed, with sample barcodes and unique molecular identifiers added in the process. RNA was extracted from every sample with Trizol reagent. Libraries were amplified in two PCR steps, with a second sample barcode and Illumina TruSeq adapters added in the second step. Sequencing of the libraries was done on an Illumina NovaSeq, producing 2 x 150 bp paired-end reads. Per the authors' processing: With migec v1.2.7, reads were demultiplexed and then collapsed into UMI-guided consensus sequences. With mixcr v2.1.11, UMI consensuses were aligned to TRA and TRB V and J templates and assembled into clonotypes. Expanded or contracted clonotypes were those called significant by both edgeR and NoisET, with noise models trained on biological replicates. edgeR calls used a false discovery rate-adjusted p below 0.01 and a log2 fold-change threshold of 1. As an exploratory analysis of dynamics, max-normalized trajectories of the 1000 most abundant clonotypes were examined with PCA combined with hierarchical clustering. The CD4 or CD8 phenotype of responding clones was assigned using the separately sequenced CD4+ and CD8+ repertoires. TCRdb handled the public reads itself, with Q25 trimming in fastp and clone calling in MiXCR, and kept productive beta chains. Rows merge per CDR3 protein into single entries with the most common DNA and genes. For this entry, the V and J calls and clone size follow TCRdb and not the study's own pipeline. Here the sample has around 300,000 distinct CDR3 sequences; 8% to 9% occur a single time. The top ten hold less than 25% of the sample.

Comment on this clonotype: Its antigen is unknown. No base qualities exist here, and no much larger clone lies one base off it.

Recombination joined TRBV6-5 with TRBJ1-6, and TRBD1 aligns with 7 junction nucleotides. The origin of this receptor is a man in his late teens or twenties who had mild COVID-19 (a few samples of this study predate the infection). The sample titles of this study are shuffled in the database, so cell type and time point are left out; the donor was told from shared clones. Specimen: PBMCs or a T cell subset sorted from them (not recorded which). The CDR3 amino acid sequence is: CASSYSAGGPSYNSPLHF. The nucleotide sequence is TGTGCCAGCAGTTACTCGGCAGGGGGACCATCCTATAATTCACCCCTCCACTTT.